This T cell receptor beta chain was found in a study of blood T cell repertoires in COVID-19 (TCRdb year 2020). Describing the broader study: Samples covering the acute and convalescent phases of COVID-19 were provided by collaborators in the United States, Italy and Spain. The prospective study material was composed of cDNA or gDNA derived from T cells, B-cell-depleted T cells, or PBMCs. Subjects who had been exposed to COVID-19, were actively infected with it, or had recovered from it provided the deeply sampled blood TCRbeta repertoires that made up the dataset. The repertoires were released in a freely available public database meant as a resource for research on the immune response to SARS-CoV-2. Where HLA class I and class II types were available, the types were taken from metadata supplied by the sample provider, not from assay-based typing. Sample metadata almost always included a de-identified subject ID, COVID-19 status, age in years and sex. Samples were obtained from the ongoing ImmuneRACE study (first 160 participants) and from some 1,300 subjects provided by 6 global collaborators.

Paper-wide results and their limitations: The quantity of clinical and demographic metadata differed by source and by participant and was supplied without curation.

Measured from the cysteine to the phenylalanine, the CDR3 is 12 residues long. The entry retains the CDR3 DNA only, 36 bases that are in frame from base 1. The germline V gene (reference sequence) gives CDR1 as SGHNT and CDR2 as YYREEE. V is pared back by 7 bases and J by 2 bases, with 7 bases lying between the germline termini. Another Seattle source contributed samples from volunteer blood donors who had recovered from COVID-19. Each collaborating institution followed its own protocols to collect whole blood in K2EDTA tubes. Collaborator samples were shipped for TCRbeta analysis as frozen whole blood, isolated PBMCs, or DNA extracted from either sample type. TCRbeta CDR3 regions were amplified from genomic DNA using the immunoSEQ Assay, a bias-controlled multiplex PCR. Regarding the original processing steps: Within the assay, amplification of reference gene primers was used to estimate how many nucleated cells each sample contained. To quantify the absolute abundance of each unique TCRbeta CDR3 rearrangement, sequence reads were collapsed and filtered. For each sample, productive Simpson clonality was calculated as the square root of Simpson's diversity index over productive rearrangements. The clones in this table, taken by TCRdb from immuneACCESS, are in-frame only. Not every clone is retained; where verified, under half of the shortfall comes from an unresolved V gene, and the cause of the rest is unknown. That table furnishes V, J and clone size, whereas the DNA furnished D and trimming. The sample records a few hundred thousand clones, about 85% of which are singletons. The ten largest clones represent about an eighth of the sample.

As concerns this clone: No cognate antigen has been identified for it. No quality values exist for individual bases; no much larger clone is one base distant.

The sample comprised peripheral blood. This receptor was obtained from a woman between 18 and 29 years old who had recovered from COVID-19. The chain couples TRBV5-4 to TRBJ2-1; confidence is insufficient to name the D gene. CDR3 protein: CASVGPYNEQFF. The DNA reads TGTGCCAGCGTCGGTCCCTACAATGAGCAGTTCTTC.